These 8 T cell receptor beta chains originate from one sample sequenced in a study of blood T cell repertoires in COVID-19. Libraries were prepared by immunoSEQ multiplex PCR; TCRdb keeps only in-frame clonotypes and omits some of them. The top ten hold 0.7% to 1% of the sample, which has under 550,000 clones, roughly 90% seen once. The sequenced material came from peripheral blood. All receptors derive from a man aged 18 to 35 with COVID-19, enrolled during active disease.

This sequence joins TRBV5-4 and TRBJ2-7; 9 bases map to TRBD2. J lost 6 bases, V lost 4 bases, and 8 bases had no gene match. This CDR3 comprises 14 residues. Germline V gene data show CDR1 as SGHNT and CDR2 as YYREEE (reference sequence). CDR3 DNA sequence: TGTGCCAGCAGCACGGGACTAGCACCCTCCGAGCAGTACTTC. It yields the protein CASSTGLAPSEQYF.

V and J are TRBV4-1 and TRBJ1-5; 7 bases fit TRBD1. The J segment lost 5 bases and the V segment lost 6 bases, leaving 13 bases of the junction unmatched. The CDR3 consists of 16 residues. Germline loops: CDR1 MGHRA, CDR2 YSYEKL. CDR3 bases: TGCGCCAGCAGTCCTTTTGGGACAGCAAGAGATCAGCCCCAGCATTTT. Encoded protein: CASSPFGTARDQPQHF.

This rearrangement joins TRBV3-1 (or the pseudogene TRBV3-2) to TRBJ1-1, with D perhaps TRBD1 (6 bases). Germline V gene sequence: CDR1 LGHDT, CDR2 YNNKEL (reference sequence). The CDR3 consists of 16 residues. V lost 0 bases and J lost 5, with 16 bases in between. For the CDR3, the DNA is TGTGCCAGCAGCCAAGACAGGACAGAGGGGCCGACTGAAGCTTTCTTT. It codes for CASSQDRTEGPTEAFF.

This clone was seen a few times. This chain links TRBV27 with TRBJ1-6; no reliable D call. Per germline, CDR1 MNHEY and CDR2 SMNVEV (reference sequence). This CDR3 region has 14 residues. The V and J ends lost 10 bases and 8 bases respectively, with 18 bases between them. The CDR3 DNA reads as TGTGCCACCTCTTTCAGACTCCTACATTCACCCCTCCACTTT. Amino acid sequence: CATSFRLLHSPLHF.

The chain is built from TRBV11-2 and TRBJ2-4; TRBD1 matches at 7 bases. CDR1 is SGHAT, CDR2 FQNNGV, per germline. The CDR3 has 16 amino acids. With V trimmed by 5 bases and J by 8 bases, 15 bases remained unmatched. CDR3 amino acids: CASSPQARTGADIQYF. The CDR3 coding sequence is TGTGCCAGCAGCCCCCAAGCCAGGACAGGAGCGGACATTCAGTACTTC.

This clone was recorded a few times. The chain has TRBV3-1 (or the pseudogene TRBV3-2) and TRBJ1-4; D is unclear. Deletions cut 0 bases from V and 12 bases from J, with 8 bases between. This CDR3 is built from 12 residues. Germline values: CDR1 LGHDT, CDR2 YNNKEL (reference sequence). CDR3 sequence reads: CASSQDGAQLFF. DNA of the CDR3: TGTGCCAGCAGCCAAGATGGAGCGCAACTGTTTTTT.

The CDR3 reads CASSVGRGGGYTF. DNA of the CDR3: TGTGCCAGCAGCGTAGGGAGGGGTGGAGGCTACACCTTC. The rearrangement uses TRBV9 and TRBJ1-2; D perhaps matches TRBD1 (5 bases). This CDR3 has 13 amino acids. In germline, CDR1 is SGDLS, CDR2 YYNGEE. The V end was cut by 0 bases, the J end by 8 bases, with 11 bases between.

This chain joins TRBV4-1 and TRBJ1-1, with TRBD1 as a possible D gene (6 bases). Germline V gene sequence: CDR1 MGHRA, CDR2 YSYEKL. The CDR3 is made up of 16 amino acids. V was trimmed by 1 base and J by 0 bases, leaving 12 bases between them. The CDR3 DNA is TGCGCCAGCAGCCAAGCCCGGGGGGCTATGAACACTGAAGCTTTCTTT. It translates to CASSQARGAMNTEAFF.